Below, 18 T cell receptor beta chains from the same sample are listed, as sequenced in a study of CD8 T cells in Susac syndrome. Random hexamers primed reverse transcription of 0.5 to 1 ug RNA. Each CDR3 protein gets one entry after TCRdb re-called the immunoSEQ multiplex PCR reads with MiXCR. This sample has about 120,000 distinct CDR3 sequences; just under 95% occur once, and the top ten carry 0.12%. Specimen: CD8+ T cells from PBMCs. The receptor source for this set is a human donor in good health.

This clonotype was counted a few times. J is TRBJ1-2 and V is TRBV6-2 or TRBV6-3; D unresolved. Looked up from germline, CDR1 is MNHEY and CDR2 is SVGEGT. The germline V and J ends were trimmed by 2 bases and 4 bases, with 5 bases remaining between them. The CDR3 loop spans 12 amino acids. CDR3 residues: CASSYGSYGYTF. In DNA form, the CDR3 reads TGTGCCAGCAGTTACGGCTCCTATGGCTACACCTTC.

The chain combines TRBV6-5 with TRBJ2-5; 8 bases agree with TRBD1. The germline V gene encodes CDR1 MNHEY and CDR2 SVGAGI. Trimming at V came to 5 bases and at J to 11 bases, leaving 4 bases not matched to a gene. The CDR3 consists of 11 residues. This CDR3 is CASSDRGLQYF. The CDR3 coding sequence is TGTGCCAGCAGTGACAGGGGTCTGCAGTACTTC.

The chain uses TRBV7-2 and TRBJ1-1, with D unclear. V gave up 6 bases and J gave up 4 bases, with 18 bases separating them. This CDR3 has 15 residues. Germline V gene lookup returns CDR1 SGHTA and CDR2 FQGNSA. The CDR3 loop is CASSLGEAYFTEAFF. In nucleotides, the CDR3 is TGTGCCAGCAGTCTAGGAGAGGCGTACTTCACTGAAGCTTTCTTT. The entire variable domain, with the rest obtained from reference TRBV7-2 and TRBJ1-1, is as follows: GAGVSQSPSNKVTEKGKDVELRCDPISGHTALYWYRQSLGQGLEFLIYFQGNSAPDKSGLPSDRFSAERTGGSVSTLTIQRTQQEDSAVYLCASSLGEAYFTEAFFGQGTRLTVV.

This chain joins TRBV20-1 and TRBJ2-1; no firm D call. The CDR3 has 13 residues. Germline V gene data show CDR1 as DFQATT and CDR2 as SNEGSKA (reference sequence). V lost 4 bases and J lost 5, with 12 bases in between. CDR3 residues: CSATGLKDNEQFF. For the CDR3, the DNA is TGCAGTGCTACGGGCCTCAAGGACAATGAGCAGTTCTTC.

V gene TRBV6-6 combines with J gene TRBJ1-2; maybe TRBD1 (5 bases). With 5 bases removed from V and 6 bases from J, the gap between germline ends came to 10 bases. This CDR3 comprises 12 residues. The V gene's germline CDR1 is MNHNY and CDR2 SVGAGI (reference sequence). The CDR3 bases are TGTGCCAGCAGTCCACTCAGGGATGGCTACACCTTC. Translated, it gives CASSPLRDGYTF.

The chain carries TRBV28 and TRBJ1-2; D gene unclear. Trimming shortened V by 2 bases and J by 6 bases, and 16 bases separated the two germline ends. Germline lookup yields CDR1 MDHEN and CDR2 SYDVKM. This CDR3 is built from 15 residues. In DNA, the CDR3 is TGTGCCAGCAGTTTAAACACTCGGAATGAAAATGGCTACACCTTC. Translated: CASSLNTRNENGYTF.

The chain employs TRBV20-1 and TRBJ2-6; 8 nucleotides agree with TRBD1. Per the germline V gene, CDR1 is DFQATT and CDR2 is SNEGSKA (reference sequence). Trimming at V came to 4 bases and at J to 3 bases, leaving 2 bases not matched to a gene. The CDR3 is made up of 14 amino acids. In DNA form, the CDR3 reads TGCAGTGCTACAGGGGGCAGTGGGGCCAACGTCCTGACTTTC. Amino acids: CSATGGSGANVLTF.

The rearrangement joins TRBV3-1 to TRBJ2-1; TRBD2 matches 13 bases. The CDR3 runs to 17 residues. V was clipped by 7 bases and J by 5 bases; unmatched bases: 11. Germline loops: CDR1 LGHDT, CDR2 YNNKEL (reference sequence). The CDR3 loop reads CASKTSGGAPGNNEQFF. Written as DNA, the CDR3 is TGTGCCAGCAAAACTAGCGGGGGGGCTCCGGGCAACAATGAGCAGTTCTTC.

The chain links TRBV9 to TRBJ2-1; 12 positions match TRBD2. V trimming: 0 bases; J trimming: 6 bases; junction bases outside the gene matches: 4. This CDR3 has 16 residues. Germline V lookup: CDR1 SGDLS, CDR2 YYNGEE. Written as DNA, the CDR3 is TGTGCCAGCAGCGTAGGTGGGGGACTAGCGGGCAATGAGCAGTTCTTC. It encodes CASSVGGGLAGNEQFF.

V usage is TRBV29-1 and J usage is TRBJ2-3, with 8 bases lining up with TRBD2. The V segment lost 6 bases and the J segment 1 base; nucleotides outside the gene matches: 6. Germline V CDR1 and CDR2: SQVTM, ANQGSEA. The CDR3 sequence is 14 residues long. CDR3 nucleotides: TGCAGCGTGTCCAGCGGGAGCCGCACAGATACGCAGTATTTT. As protein: CSVSSGSRTDTQYF.

In this sample, this clonotype turned up a few times. The CDR3 reads CASSPHAEGTQYF. DNA for the CDR3: TGTGCCAGCAGCCCCCACGCGGAGGGTACGCAGTATTTT. The chain links TRBV7-2 to TRBJ2-3; the D gene is possibly TRBD2 (6 bases). Germline assignment: CDR1 SGHTA and CDR2 FQGNSA. Trimming removed 5 bases at V and 8 bases at J, with 14 bases between. The CDR3 runs 13 residues.

The chain is built from TRBV7-2 and TRBJ2-3; TRBD1 might be the D (6 bases). V lost 4 bases to trimming and J lost 4 bases, with 9 bases between them. The CDR3 consists of 13 residues. In germline, CDR1 is SGHTA, CDR2 FQGNSA. CDR3 DNA sequence: TGTGCCAGCAGCTCCTCAGGGGCAGATACGCAGTATTTT. It specifies CASSSSGADTQYF.

The V call is TRBV7-3, the J call TRBJ2-2, with D possibly being TRBD1 or TRBD2 (5 bases each). The germline V gene has CDR1 SGHTA and CDR2 FQGTGA. The CDR3 runs 16 residues. Trimming removed 4 bases from V and 0 bases from J, with 12 bases in between. In DNA form, the CDR3 reads TGTGCCAGCAGCTCAGCCGGGACGGCGAACACCGGGGAGCTGTTTTTT. This encodes CASSSAGTANTGELFF.

The V call is TRBV13, the J call TRBJ2-3, with 14 positions matching TRBD2. Germline V CDR1 and CDR2: PRHDT, FYEKMQ (reference sequence). The junction had 8 bases not matched to a gene; V was cut back by 5 bases and J by 4 bases. The CDR3 covers 17 residues. For the CDR3, the DNA is TGTGCCAGCAGCGCCAGACTAGCGGGGGGGCCGGCAGATACGCAGTATTTT. Amino acids: CASSARLAGGPADTQYF.

The chain recombines TRBV27 with TRBJ2-2; 8 bases line up with TRBD1. V shed 8 bases and J 5 bases; nucleotides not matched to a gene: 4. The CDR3 runs to 13 residues. Per the germline V gene, CDR1 is MNHEY and CDR2 is SMNVEV (reference sequence). This CDR3 is CASGQGATGELFF. The CDR3 bases are TGTGCCAGCGGGCAGGGGGCAACCGGGGAGCTGTTTTTT.

The gene calls are TRBV12-3 or TRBV12-4 and TRBJ2-3; 7 bases fit TRBD2. CDR3 size: 14 residues. V shed 6 bases and J 4 bases; nucleotides not matched to a gene: 7. This CDR3 is CASRNGGSSDTQYF. In DNA, the CDR3 is TGTGCCAGCAGGAACGGCGGGAGCTCAGATACGCAGTATTTT.

This rearrangement joins TRBV6-5 to TRBJ2-6; 9 bases match TRBD1. V gave up 4 bases and J gave up 4 bases; unmatched junction bases: 5. The CDR3 is 16 amino acids. The germline CDR1 and CDR2 sequences are MNHEY and SVGAGI. CDR3 residues: CASSSDRGRGANVLTF. The CDR3 DNA reads TGTGCCAGCAGTTCTGACAGGGGGAGGGGGGCCAACGTCCTGACTTTC.

The gene calls are TRBV6-2 or TRBV6-3 and TRBJ1-5, with D uncertain. This CDR3 contains 13 residues. V shed 3 bases and J shed 3 bases, with 6 bases lying between them. Germline V gene data show CDR1 as MNHEY and CDR2 as SVGEGT. CDR3: CASSYNYNQPQHF. The CDR3 region has the DNA TGTGCCAGCAGTTATAACTACAATCAGCCCCAGCATTTT.